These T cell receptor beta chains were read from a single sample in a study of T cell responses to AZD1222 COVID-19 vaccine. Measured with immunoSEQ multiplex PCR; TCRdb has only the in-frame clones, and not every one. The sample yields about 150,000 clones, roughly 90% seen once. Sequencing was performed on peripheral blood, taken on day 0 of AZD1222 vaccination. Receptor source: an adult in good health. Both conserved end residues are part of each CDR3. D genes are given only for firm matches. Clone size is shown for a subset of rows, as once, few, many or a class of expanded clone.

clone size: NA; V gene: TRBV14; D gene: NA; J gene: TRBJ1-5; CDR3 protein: CASSPKSSRISPQHF; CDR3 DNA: TGTGCCAGCAGCCCGAAGAGTAGCAGGATCAGCCCCCAGCATTTT
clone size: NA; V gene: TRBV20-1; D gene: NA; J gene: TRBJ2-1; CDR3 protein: CSAGGHNEQFF; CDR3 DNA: TGCAGTGCAGGGGGTCACAATGAGCAGTTCTTC
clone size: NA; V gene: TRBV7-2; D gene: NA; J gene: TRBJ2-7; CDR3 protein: CASSSTYEQYF; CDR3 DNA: TGTGCCAGCAGCTCCACCTACGAGCAGTACTTC
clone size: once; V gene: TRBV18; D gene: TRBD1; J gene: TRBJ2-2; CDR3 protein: CASSPQGQTNTGELFF; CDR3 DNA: TGTGCCAGCTCACCCCAGGGACAGACGAACACCGGGGAGCTGTTTTTT
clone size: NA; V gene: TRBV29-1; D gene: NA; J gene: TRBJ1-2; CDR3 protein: CSVDGTTSNYGYTF; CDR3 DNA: TGCAGCGTAGATGGGACAACCTCCAACTATGGCTACACCTTC
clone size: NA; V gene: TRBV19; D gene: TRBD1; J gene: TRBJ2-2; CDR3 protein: CASKSERTGYTGELFF; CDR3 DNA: TGTGCCAGTAAGAGTGAGAGGACAGGGTACACCGGGGAGCTGTTTTTT
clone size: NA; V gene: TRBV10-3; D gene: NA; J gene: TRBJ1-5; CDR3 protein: CAGNRPQSWNQPQHF; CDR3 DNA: TGTGCCGGAAACCGGCCACAGTCTTGGAATCAGCCCCAGCATTTT
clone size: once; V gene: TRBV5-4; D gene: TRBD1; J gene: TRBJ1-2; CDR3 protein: CASSGTGLRGYTF; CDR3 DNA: TGTGCCAGCAGCGGGACAGGCCTTCGGGGCTACACCTTC
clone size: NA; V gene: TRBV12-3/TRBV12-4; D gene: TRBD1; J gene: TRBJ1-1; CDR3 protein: CASILSPGQYPFF; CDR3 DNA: TGTGCCAGCATTTTGAGTCCGGGACAGTATCCTTTCTTT
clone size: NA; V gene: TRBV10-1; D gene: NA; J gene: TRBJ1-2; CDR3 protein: CASSESAGRGYTF; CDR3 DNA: TGCGCCAGCAGTGAGTCGGCAGGTAGAGGCTACACCTTC
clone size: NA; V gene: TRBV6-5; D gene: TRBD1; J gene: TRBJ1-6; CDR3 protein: CASSKGQSYNSPLHF; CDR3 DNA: TGTGCCAGCAGTAAGGGACAGTCCTATAATTCACCCCTCCACTTT
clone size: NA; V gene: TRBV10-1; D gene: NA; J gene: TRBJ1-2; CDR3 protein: CASSEQENYGYTF; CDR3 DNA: TGCGCCAGCAGTGAACAGGAAAACTATGGCTACACCTTC
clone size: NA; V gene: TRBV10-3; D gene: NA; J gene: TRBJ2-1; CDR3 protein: CAIRAGFLYNEQFF; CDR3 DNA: TGTGCCATCAGGGCGGGGTTCCTATACAATGAGCAGTTCTTC
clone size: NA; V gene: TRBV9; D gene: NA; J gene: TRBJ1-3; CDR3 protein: CASKKGNTIYF; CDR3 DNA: TGTGCCAGCAAGAAGGGAAACACCATATATTTT
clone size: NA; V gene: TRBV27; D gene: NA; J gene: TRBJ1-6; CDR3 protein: CASSLGVNSPLHF; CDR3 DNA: TGTGCCAGCAGTTTAGGGGTTAATTCACCCCTCCACTTT
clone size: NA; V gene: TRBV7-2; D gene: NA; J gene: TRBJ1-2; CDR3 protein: CASSITTGYYGYTF; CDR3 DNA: TGTGCCAGCAGCATAACCACAGGATACTATGGCTACACCTTC
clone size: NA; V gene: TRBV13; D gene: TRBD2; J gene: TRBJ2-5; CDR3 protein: CASSSPSGQETQYF; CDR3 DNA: TGTGCCAGCAGCTCCCCTAGCGGCCAAGAGACCCAGTACTTC
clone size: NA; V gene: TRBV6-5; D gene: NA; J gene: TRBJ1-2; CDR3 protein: CASRLLGRGNYGYTF; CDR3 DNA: TGTGCCAGCAGACTACTCGGAAGGGGGAACTATGGCTACACCTTC
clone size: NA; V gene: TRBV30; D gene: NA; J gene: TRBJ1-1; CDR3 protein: CASSPRKENTEAFF; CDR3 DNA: TGTGCCTCCTCCCCCCGGAAAGAAAACACTGAAGCTTTCTTT
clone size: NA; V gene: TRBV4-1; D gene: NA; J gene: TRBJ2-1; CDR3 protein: CASSQDVGGAGDEQFF; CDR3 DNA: TGCGCCAGCAGCCAAGACGTTGGAGGGGCAGGGGATGAGCAGTTCTTC
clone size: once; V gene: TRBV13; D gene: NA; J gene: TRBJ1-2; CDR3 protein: CASSNPTSSVYGYTF; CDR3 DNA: TGTGCCAGCAGCAACCCAACTAGCTCCGTCTATGGCTACACCTTC
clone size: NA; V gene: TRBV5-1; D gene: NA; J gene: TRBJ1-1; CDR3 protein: CASSLGDTYTEAFF; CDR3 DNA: TGCGCCAGCAGCTTGGGGGACACTTACACTGAAGCTTTCTTT
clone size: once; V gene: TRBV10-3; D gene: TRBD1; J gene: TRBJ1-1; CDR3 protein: CAIRGQGPRNTEAFF; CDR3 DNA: TGTGCCATCAGGGGACAGGGCCCCCGGAACACTGAAGCTTTCTTT
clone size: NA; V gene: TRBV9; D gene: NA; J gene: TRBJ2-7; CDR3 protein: CASSGSSYEQYF; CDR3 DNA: TGTGCCAGCAGCGGAAGCTCCTACGAGCAGTACTTC
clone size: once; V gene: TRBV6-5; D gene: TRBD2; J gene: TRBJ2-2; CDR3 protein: CASRLAGGFTGELFF; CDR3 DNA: TGTGCCAGCAGGTTAGCGGGAGGATTCACCGGGGAGCTGTTTTTT
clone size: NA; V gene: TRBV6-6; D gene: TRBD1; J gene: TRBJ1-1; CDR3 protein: CASSYTGTGNTEAFF; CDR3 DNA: TGTGCCAGCAGTTACACCGGGACAGGGAACACTGAAGCTTTCTTT
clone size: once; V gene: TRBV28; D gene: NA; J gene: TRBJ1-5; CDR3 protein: CASSRQVHSNQPQHF; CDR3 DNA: TGTGCCAGCAGTCGACAGGTGCATAGCAATCAGCCCCAGCATTTT
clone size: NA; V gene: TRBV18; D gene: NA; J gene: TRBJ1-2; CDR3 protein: CASSPKGIGYTF; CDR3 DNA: TGTGCCAGCTCACCAAAAGGGATTGGCTACACCTTC
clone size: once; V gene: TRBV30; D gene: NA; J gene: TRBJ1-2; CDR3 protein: CAWSVDRIRYGYTF; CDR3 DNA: TGTGCCTGGAGTGTGGATAGGATCCGCTATGGCTACACCTTC